This T cell receptor beta chain is from a study of T cells in Graves' hyperthyroidism and ophthalmopathy (dated by TCRdb to about 2019). As for the study more broadly: Peripheral blood samples were taken at the time of initial diagnosis, prior to any treatment. A discovery cohort of fewer than 110 patients, 43 with Graves' ophthalmopathy and more than 55 with stable Graves' hyperthyroidism, was used to find distinguishing TCR V-J signatures. Prospective prediction of ophthalmopathy was tested in an independent validation cohort consisting of about 20 hyperthyroidism patients and 15 to 17 patients who later progressed to ophthalmopathy. The 80 to 100 discovery patients were randomly divided into training and test sets at a 7:3 ratio. The study also compared thyroid tissue and blood T-cell repertoires from a handful of Graves' hyperthyroidism patients. After sampling, hyperthyroidism patients received methimazole starting at 30 mg daily, and ophthalmopathy patients received high-dose intravenous methylprednisolone. TCR Vbeta CDR3 sequencing of approximately 140 peripheral blood samples (around 45 ophthalmopathy, 75 or so hyperthyroidism and roughly 17 progressor patients) is reported in the paper. Paper-wide results and their limitations: During validation, the model predicted progression to ophthalmopathy a median of around 7 months ahead of onset, with around 71% sensitivity and less than 85% specificity. In cross-validation, a model built on a 13 V-J signature told ophthalmopathy apart from stable hyperthyroidism with under 90% sensitivity and around 81% specificity, and in testing the same model reached 80%/75%. No statistical method was used to fix the sample size in advance, and group allocation was not hidden from the investigators. Blood samples also contained most of the expanded thyroid clonotypes (frequency above 0.001), which suggests that blood repertoires may reflect thyroid immune responses.

The TCR beta CDR3 regions were amplified from the RNA transcripts. A first-round RT-PCR of the TCR CDR3 used the HTBI primer set with the Qiagen OneStep RT-PCR kit. Libraries were constructed in a second round of multiplex PCR, after which size selection and purification were performed. Sequencing of the libraries was done on an Illumina HiSeq2000 using paired-end 100 bp reads. The published analysis was carried out like this. SOAPnuke was used to process the raw data, with reads discarded if the reads contained adapters or uncalled bases, had a mean Phred below 15, or lacked an exact constant-primer or identifier match. COPE v1.2.5 was used to merge high-quality paired reads, and clonotypes were defined as unique nucleotide sequences. Clonotypes were aligned to IMGT TRBV, TRBD and TRBJ reference segments using MiTCR v1.1. The analysis included only V-J combinations with a frequency above 0.0001, which together covered 99% to 99.2% of the repertoires. A TCS score was defined as the ratio of F50 (clonal expansion) to E x V (chaos), with BLOSUM62-based TCRdist applied between CDR3 peptides within each V-J. Welch's t-statistics and random forest reduced just over 500 V-J features to 10 to 15, which were used in a naive Bayes classifier (R e1071). Thyroid-blood repertoire similarity was quantified with the Morisita-Horn index. TCRdb ran its own pipeline on the public reads, namely fastp trimming at Q25 and MiXCR clone calling, and kept in-frame beta chains. Rows with one shared CDR3 protein collapse into an entry with the most common genes and DNA. The authors' filters were not applied to this entry. This sample is represented by 93,000 or so distinct CDR3 sequences; approximately 50% of them were singletons. Roughly 24% of the sample lies in the top ten.

Spanning cysteine to phenylalanine, the CDR3 consists of 12 amino acids. Only the CDR3 region is kept as DNA, spanning 36 bases read in frame from base 1. From the germline V gene, CDR1 is MDHEN and CDR2 is SYDVKM. The V end loses 7 bases and the J end loses 2 bases, and a stretch of 6 bases separates them. A patient counted as having stable Graves' hyperthyroidism if no progression to ophthalmopathy occurred over 18 months of follow-up. The hyperthyroidism patients were between 18 and 65 years old and newly diagnosed, with a disease duration of less than 2 months. Patients with uncontrolled infections, other autoimmune diseases, pregnancy or lactation were excluded. Clinical symptoms, serum thyroxine and TRAb, thyroid ultrasound, and orbital computed tomography formed the basis for the diagnoses. PBMCs were separated from over 9 ml of fresh peripheral blood using Ficoll-Paque density gradient centrifugation. Total RNA was extracted with Trizol reagent, and quality was checked on an Agilent 2100 Bioanalyzer.

This clonotype appeared many times. Its antigen is still unknown. No much larger clone is present one base from it, and per-base qualities are unavailable. The TCR comes from a man in his forties with Graves' hyperthyroidism. Material for sequencing was blood. The sequence links TRBV28 to TRBJ1-5, with the D segment identity uncertain. The CDR3 protein sequence reads: CASINGNQPQHF. The bases read TGTGCCAGCATAAACGGCAATCAGCCCCAGCATTTT.